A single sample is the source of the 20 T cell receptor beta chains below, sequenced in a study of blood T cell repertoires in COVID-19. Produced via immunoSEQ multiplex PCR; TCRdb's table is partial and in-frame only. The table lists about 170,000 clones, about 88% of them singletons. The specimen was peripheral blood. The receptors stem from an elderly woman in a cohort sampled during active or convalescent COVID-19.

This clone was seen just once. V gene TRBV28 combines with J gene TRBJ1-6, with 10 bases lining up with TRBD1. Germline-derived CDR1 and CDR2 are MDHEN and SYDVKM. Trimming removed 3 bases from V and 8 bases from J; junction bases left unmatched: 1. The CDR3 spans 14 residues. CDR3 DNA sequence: TGTGCCAGCAGTTTTGACAGGGGGCATTCACCCCTCCACTTT. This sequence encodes CASSFDRGHSPLHF.

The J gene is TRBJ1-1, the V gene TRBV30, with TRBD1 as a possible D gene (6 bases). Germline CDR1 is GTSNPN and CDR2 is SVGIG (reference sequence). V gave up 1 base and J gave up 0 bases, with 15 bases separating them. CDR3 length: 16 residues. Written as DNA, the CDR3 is TGTGCCTGGAGTGGCGGCTTGGGACACTTGAACACTGAAGCTTTCTTT. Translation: CAWSGGLGHLNTEAFF.

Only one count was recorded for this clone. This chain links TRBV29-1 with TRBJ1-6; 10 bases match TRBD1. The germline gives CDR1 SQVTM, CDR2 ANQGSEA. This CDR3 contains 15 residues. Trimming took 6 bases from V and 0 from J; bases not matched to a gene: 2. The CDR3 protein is CSVGTGDSYNSPLHF. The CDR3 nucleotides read TGCAGCGTCGGGACAGGGGACTCCTATAATTCACCCCTCCACTTT.

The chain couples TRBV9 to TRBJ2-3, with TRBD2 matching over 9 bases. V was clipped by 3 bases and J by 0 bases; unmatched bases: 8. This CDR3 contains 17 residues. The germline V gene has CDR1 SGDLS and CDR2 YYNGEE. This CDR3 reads CASSGSGGLISTDTQYF. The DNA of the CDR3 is TGTGCCAGCAGCGGTAGCGGGGGCCTTATTAGCACAGATACGCAGTATTTT.

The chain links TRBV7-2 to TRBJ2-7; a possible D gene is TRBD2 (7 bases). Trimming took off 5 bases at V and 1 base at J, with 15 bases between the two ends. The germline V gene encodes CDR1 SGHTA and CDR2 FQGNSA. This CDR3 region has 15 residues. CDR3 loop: CASSRGGLSSYEQYF. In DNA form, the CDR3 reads TGTGCCAGCAGCAGGGGGGGATTGAGTTCCTACGAGCAGTACTTC.

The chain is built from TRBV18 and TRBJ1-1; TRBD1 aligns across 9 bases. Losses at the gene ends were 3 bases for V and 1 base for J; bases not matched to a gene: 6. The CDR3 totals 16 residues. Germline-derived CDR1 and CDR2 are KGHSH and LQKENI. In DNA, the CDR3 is TGTGCCAGCTCACCCCGGCCGGGACAGGGGAACACTGAAGCTTTCTTT. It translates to CASSPRPGQGNTEAFF.

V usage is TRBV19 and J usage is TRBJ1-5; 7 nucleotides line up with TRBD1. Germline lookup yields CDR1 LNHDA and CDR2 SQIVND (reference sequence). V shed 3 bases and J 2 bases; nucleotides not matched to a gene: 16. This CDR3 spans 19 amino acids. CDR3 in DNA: TGTGCCAGTAGTATTGGTTCCAGGGGGGCGGTATACGGCAATCAGCCCCAGCATTTT. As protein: CASSIGSRGAVYGNQPQHF.

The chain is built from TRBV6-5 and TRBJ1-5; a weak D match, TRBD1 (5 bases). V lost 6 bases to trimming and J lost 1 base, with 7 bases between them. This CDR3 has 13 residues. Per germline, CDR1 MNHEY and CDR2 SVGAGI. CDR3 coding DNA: TGTGCCAGCAGACGGACAAGCAATCAGCCCCAGCATTTT. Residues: CASRRTSNQPQHF.

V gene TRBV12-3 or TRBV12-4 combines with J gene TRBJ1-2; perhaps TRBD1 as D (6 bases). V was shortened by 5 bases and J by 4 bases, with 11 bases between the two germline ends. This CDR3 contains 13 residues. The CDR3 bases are TGTGCCAGCAGTAGGGGGGGGGCCTATGGCTACACCTTC. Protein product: CASSRGGAYGYTF.

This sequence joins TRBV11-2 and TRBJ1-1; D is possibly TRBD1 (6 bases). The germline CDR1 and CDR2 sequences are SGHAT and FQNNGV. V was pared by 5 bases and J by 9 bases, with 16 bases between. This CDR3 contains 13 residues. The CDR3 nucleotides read TGTGCCAGCAGCGCCGACAGGTCCTCAAAAGCTTTCTTT. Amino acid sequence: CASSADRSSKAFF.

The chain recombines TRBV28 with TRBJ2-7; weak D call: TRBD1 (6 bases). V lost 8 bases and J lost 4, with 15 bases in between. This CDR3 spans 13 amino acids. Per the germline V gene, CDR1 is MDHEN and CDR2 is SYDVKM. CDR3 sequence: CASHPAQGYEQYF. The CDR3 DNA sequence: TGTGCCAGCCATCCCGCCCAGGGGTACGAGCAGTACTTC. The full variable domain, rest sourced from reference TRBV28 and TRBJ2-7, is DVKVTQSSRYLVKRTGEKVFLECVQDMDHENMFWYRQDPGLGLRLIYFSYDVKMKEKGDIPEGYSVSREKKERFSLILESASTNQTSMYLCASHPAQGYEQYFGPGTRLTVT.

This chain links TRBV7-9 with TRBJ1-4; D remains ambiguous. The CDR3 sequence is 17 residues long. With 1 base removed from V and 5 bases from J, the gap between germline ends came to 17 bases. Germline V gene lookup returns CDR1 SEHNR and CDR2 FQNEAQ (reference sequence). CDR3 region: CASSLESGLLFNEKLFF. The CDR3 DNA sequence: TGTGCCAGCAGCTTAGAGTCCGGACTCCTGTTCAATGAAAAACTGTTTTTT.

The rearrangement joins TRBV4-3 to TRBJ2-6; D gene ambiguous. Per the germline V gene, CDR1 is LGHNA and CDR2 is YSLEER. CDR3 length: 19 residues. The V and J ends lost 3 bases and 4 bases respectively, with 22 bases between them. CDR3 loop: CASSHYLGFSTTGANVLTF. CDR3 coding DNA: TGCGCCAGCAGCCATTACCTGGGCTTCTCCACAACCGGGGCCAACGTCCTGACTTTC.

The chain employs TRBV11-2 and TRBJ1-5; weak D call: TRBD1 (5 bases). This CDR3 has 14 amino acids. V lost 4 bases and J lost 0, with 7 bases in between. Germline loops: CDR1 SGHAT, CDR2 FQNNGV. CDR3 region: CASSSQGSNQPQHF. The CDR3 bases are TGTGCCAGCAGCTCCCAGGGTAGCAATCAGCCCCAGCATTTT.

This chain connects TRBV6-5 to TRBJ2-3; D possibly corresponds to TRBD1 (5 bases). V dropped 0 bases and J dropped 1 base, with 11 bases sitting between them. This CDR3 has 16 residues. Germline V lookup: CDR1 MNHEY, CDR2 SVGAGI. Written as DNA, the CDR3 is TGTGCCAGCAGTTACTCGACAGACACTCGCACAGATACGCAGTATTTT. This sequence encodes CASSYSTDTRTDTQYF.

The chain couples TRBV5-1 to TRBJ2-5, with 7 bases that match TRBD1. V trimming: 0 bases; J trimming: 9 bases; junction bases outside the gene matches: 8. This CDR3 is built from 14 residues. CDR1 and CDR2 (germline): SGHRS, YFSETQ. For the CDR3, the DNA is TGCGCCAGCAGCTTGGACAGGGGCCGTGAGGCCCAGTACTTC. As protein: CASSLDRGREAQYF. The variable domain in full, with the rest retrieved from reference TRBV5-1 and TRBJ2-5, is KAGVTQTPRYLIKTRGQQVTLSCSPISGHRSVSWYQQTPGQGLQFLFEYFSETQRNKGNFPGRFSGRQFSNSRSEMNVSTLELGDSALYLCASSLDRGREAQYFGPGTRLLVL.

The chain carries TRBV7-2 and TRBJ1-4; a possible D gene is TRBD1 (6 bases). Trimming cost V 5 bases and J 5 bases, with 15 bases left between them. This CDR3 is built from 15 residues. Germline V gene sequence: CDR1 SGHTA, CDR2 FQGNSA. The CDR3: CASSLPSTGNEKLFF. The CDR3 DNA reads TGTGCCAGCAGCCTCCCGTCGACAGGCAATGAAAAACTGTTTTTT.

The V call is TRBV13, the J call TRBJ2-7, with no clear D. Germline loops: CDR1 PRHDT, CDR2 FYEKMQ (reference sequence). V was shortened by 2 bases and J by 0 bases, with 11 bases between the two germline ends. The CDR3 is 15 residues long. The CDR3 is CASSLLMPGSYEQYF. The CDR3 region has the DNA TGTGCCAGCAGCTTATTAATGCCCGGCTCCTACGAGCAGTACTTC.

The CDR3 sequence: CASSLAGVTDTQYF. The CDR3 bases are TGTGCCAGCAGCTTAGCAGGGGTCACAGATACGCAGTATTTT. The V call is TRBV7-2, the J call TRBJ2-3, with D perhaps TRBD1 (5 bases). CDR3 length: 14 amino acids. Trimming removed 0 bases at V and 2 bases at J, with 6 bases between. Germline V gene data show CDR1 as SGHTA and CDR2 as FQGNSA.

The CDR3 bases are TGTGCCAGCAGCGGGTCGGGTTCACCCCTCCACTTT. Translation: CASSGSGSPLHF. The rearrangement uses TRBV12-3 or TRBV12-4 and TRBJ1-6; D is ambiguous. V lost 6 bases to trimming and J lost 9 bases, with 9 bases between them. This CDR3 spans 12 amino acids.